The clone carrying this T cell receptor beta chain has just one count. Its specificity is unknown. This sample was taken from a study of cytomegalovirus exposure and HLA in healthy donors. 60 Vbeta and 13 Jbeta primers were used in PCR. The data were produced by immunoSEQ multiplex PCR, yet TCRdb's version contains in-frame clones alone and is incomplete. The sample yields about 180,000 clones, about four fifths seen once. The CDR3 consists of 14 residues. The V and J ends lost 6 bases and 8 bases respectively, with 19 bases between them. CDR1 LNHDA and CDR2 SQIVND come from the germline V gene (reference sequence). Study results and limitations: The study had only CMV serostatus as immune exposure information.

V gene TRBV19 combines with J gene TRBJ1-2; D may be TRBD1 (6 bases). This sequence was found in a woman under 30 in good health and CMV-seropositive. The sequenced sample consisted of PBMCs. CDR3 in amino acids: CASRSGGSGAGYTF. The CDR3 DNA sequence: TGTGCCAGTAGGTCGGGGGGCTCCGGCGCGGGCTACACCTTC.